The subject of this entry is one TCR beta chain. No antigen is known for it. These data belong to a study of long-term antiretroviral therapy in people with HIV. Study information: The study's earliest collections predate the 2015 immediate-ART recommendation by about a decade.

CDR1 SGHAT and CDR2 FQNNGV come from the germline V gene. V was cut by 2 bases and J by 5 bases, with 6 bases left in between. The CDR3 runs 13 residues. At the survey level, the v3.0 immunoSEQ assay was run. TCRdb's copy holds only in-frame clones and misses some; the assay was immunoSEQ multiplex PCR. The repertoire includes 20,000 to 30,000 clones, 87% of them detected once, and about 9% sits in the top ten. General observations from the study: HIV repertoires spanned tighter CDR3 length ranges than controls did. An increase in diversity followed ART, yet levels stayed below transplant donor controls.

The gene calls are TRBV11-2 and TRBJ2-2; D unresolved. The sequenced sample was unsorted PBMCs, obtained 1.8 years before starting antiretroviral therapy. This clonotype originated in a man aged 45-65 years with HIV. The CDR3: CASSLWRTGELFF. CDR3 DNA sequence: TGTGCCAGCAGCTTATGGCGAACCGGGGAGCTGTTTTTT. Full variable domain (outside the CDR3, taken from reference TRBV11-2 and TRBJ2-2): EAGVAQSPRYKIIEKRQSVAFWCNPISGHATLYWYQQILGQGPKLLIQFQNNGVVDDSQLPKDRFSAERLKGVDSTLKIQPAKLEDSAVYLCASSLWRTGELFFGEGSRLTVL.